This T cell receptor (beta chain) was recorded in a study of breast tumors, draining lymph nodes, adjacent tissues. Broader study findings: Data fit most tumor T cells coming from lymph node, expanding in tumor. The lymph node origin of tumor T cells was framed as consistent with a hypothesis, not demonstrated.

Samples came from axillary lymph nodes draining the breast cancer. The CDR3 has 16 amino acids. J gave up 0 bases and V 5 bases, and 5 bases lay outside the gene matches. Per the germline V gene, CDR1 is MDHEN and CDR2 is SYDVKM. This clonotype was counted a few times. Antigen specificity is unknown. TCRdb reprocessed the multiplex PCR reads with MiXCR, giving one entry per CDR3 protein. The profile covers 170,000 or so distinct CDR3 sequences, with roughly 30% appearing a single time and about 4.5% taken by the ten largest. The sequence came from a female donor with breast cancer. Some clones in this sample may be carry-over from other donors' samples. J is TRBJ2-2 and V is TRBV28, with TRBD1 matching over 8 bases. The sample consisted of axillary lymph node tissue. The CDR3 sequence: CASSPRTGTNTGELFF. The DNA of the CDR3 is TGTGCCAGCAGTCCCCGGACAGGGACGAACACCGGGGAGCTGTTTTTT.